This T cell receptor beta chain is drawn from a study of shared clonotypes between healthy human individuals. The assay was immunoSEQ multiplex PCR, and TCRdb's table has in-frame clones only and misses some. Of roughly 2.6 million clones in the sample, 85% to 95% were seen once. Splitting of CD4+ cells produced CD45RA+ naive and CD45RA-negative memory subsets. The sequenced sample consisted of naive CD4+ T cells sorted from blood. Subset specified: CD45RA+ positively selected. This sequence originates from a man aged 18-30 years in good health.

The CDR3 protein is CASSLTYGETQYF. CDR3 nucleotide sequence: TGTGCCAGCTCGCTTACGTACGGGGAGACCCAGTACTTC. This chain links TRBV18 with TRBJ2-5; D not resolved. Per the germline V gene, CDR1 is KGHSH and CDR2 is LQKENI. V was cut by 6 bases and J by 5 bases, with 13 bases left in between. The CDR3 loop spans 13 amino acids.